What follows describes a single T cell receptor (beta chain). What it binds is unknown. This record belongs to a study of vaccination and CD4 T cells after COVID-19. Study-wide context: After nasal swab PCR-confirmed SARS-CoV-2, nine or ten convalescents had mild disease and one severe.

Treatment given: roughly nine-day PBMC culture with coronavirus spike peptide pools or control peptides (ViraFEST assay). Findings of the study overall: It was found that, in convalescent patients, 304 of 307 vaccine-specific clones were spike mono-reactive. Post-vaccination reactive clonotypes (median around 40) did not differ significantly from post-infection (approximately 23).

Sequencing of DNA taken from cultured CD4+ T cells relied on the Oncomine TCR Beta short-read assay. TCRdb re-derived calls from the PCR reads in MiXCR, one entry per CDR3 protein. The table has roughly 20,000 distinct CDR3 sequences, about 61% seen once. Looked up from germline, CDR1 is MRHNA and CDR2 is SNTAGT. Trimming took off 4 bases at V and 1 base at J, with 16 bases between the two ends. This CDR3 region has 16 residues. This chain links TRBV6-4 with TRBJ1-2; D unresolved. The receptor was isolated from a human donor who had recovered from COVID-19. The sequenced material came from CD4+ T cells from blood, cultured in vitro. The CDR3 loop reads CASSVSSADFNYGYTF. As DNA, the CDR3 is TGTGCCAGCAGTGTTTCGTCGGCAGATTTTAACTATGGCTACACCTTC.